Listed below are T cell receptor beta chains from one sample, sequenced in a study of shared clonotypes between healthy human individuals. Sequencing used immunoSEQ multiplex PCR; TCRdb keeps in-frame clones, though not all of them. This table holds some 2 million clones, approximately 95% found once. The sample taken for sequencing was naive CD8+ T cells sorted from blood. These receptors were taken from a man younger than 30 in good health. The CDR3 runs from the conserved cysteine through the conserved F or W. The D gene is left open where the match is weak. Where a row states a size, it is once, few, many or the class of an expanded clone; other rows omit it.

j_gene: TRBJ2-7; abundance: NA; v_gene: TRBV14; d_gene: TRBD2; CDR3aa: CASSLAGVPSYEQYF; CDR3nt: TGTGCCAGCAGCCTAGCGGGAGTTCCCTCCTACGAGCAGTACTTC
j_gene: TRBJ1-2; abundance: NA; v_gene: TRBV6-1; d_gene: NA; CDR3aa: CASSPGRTYGYTF; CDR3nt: TGTGCCAGCAGTCCAGGACGAACCTATGGCTACACCTTC
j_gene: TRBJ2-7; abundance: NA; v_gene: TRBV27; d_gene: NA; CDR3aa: CASSLSRGEHSYEQYF; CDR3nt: TGTGCCAGCAGTTTATCGCGCGGGGAACACTCCTACGAGCAGTACTTC
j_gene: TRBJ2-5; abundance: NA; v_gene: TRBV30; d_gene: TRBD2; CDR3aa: CAWRAGGVQETQYF; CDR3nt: TGTGCCTGGAGAGCGGGAGGCGTCCAAGAGACCCAGTACTTC
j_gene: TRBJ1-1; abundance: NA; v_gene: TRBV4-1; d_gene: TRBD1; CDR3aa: CASSQVPQGVRSEAFF; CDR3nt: TGCGCCAGCAGCCAGGTACCCCAGGGGGTTAGATCTGAAGCTTTCTTT
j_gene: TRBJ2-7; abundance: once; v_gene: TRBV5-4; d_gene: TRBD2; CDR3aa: CASSLEAGGPLSYEQYF; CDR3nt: TGTGCCAGCAGCTTGGAAGCGGGAGGCCCCCTTTCCTACGAGCAGTACTTC
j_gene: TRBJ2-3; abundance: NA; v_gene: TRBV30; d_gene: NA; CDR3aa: CAWNPTAGDTQYF; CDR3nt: TGTGCCTGGAACCCGACAGCGGGAGATACGCAGTATTTT
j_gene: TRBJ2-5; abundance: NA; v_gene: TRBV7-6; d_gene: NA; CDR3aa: CASSLATQWETQYF; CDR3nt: TGTGCCAGCAGCTTAGCGACTCAGTGGGAGACCCAGTACTTC
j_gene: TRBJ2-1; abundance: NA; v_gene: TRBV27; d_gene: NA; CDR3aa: CASSDLGPNEQFF; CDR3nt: TGTGCCAGCAGTGACCTCGGCCCCAATGAGCAGTTCTTC
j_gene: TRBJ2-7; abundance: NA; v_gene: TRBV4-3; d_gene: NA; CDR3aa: CASSQVMATHYEQYF; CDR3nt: TGCGCCAGCAGCCAAGTTATGGCAACCCACTACGAGCAGTACTTC
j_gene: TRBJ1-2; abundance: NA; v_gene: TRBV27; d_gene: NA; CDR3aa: CASSLGGANGYTF; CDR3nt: TGTGCCAGCAGTTTGGGGGGCGCAAATGGCTACACCTTC
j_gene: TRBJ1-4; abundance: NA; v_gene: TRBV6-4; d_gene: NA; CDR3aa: CASSEAPGLNEKLFF; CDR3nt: TGTGCCAGCAGTGAAGCTCCTGGTTTGAATGAAAAACTGTTTTTT
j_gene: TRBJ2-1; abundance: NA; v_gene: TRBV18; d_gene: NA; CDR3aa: CASSPEGVPHNEQFF; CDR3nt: TGTGCCAGCTCACCGGAGGGTGTCCCACACAATGAGCAGTTCTTC
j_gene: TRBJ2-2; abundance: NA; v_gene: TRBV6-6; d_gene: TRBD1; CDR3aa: CASTWTGGNTGELFF; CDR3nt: TGTGCCAGCACTTGGACAGGTGGGAACACCGGGGAGCTGTTTTTT
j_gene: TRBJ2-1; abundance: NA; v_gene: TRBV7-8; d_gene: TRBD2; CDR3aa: CASSFLAGAYNEQFF; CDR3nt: TGTGCCAGCAGCTTTCTAGCGGGAGCCTACAATGAGCAGTTCTTC
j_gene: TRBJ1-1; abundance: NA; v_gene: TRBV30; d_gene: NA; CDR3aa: CAWSVLSDTEAFF; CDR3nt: TGTGCCTGGAGTGTACTTTCGGACACTGAAGCTTTCTTT
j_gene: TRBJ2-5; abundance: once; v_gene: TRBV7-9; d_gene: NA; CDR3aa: CASSGRKETQYF; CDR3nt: TGTGCCAGCAGCGGCCGTAAAGAGACCCAGTACTTC
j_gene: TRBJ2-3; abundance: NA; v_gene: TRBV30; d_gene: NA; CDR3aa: CAWSVLASTGDTQYF; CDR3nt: TGTGCCTGGAGTGTCTTAGCGTCGACGGGAGATACGCAGTATTTT
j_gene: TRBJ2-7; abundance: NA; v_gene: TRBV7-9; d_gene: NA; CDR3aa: CASSSIENSYEQYF; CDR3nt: TGTGCCAGCAGCTCTATCGAAAACTCCTACGAGCAGTACTTC
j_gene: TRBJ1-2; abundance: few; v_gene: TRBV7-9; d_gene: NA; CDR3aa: CASSSAGLNYGYTF; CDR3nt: TGTGCCAGCAGCTCCGCAGGCTTGAACTATGGCTACACCTTC
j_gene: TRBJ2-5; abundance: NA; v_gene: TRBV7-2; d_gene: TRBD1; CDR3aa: CASSWPGQQETQYF; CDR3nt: TGTGCCAGCAGCTGGCCGGGACAGCAAGAGACCCAGTACTTC
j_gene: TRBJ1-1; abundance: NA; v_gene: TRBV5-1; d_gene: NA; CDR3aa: CASSQDTNTEAFF; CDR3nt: TGCGCCAGCAGCCAAGACACTAACACTGAAGCTTTCTTT
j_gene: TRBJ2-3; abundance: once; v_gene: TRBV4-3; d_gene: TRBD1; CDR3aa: CASSQDGTGTDTQYF; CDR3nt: TGCGCCAGCAGCCAAGATGGGACAGGCACAGATACGCAGTATTTT
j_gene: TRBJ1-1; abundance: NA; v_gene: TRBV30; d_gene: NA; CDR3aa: CAWSLWGGMNTEAFF; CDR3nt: TGTGCCTGGAGTCTCTGGGGGGGCATGAACACTGAAGCTTTCTTT
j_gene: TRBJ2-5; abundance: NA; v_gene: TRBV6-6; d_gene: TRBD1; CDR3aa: CASSSTGQLETQYF; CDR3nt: TGTGCCAGCAGTTCCACGGGACAGCTGGAGACCCAGTACTTC
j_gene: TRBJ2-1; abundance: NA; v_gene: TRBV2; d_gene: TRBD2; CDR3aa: CASTDPSGGVGEQFF; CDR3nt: TGTGCCAGCACCGACCCCAGCGGGGGAGTAGGTGAGCAGTTCTTC
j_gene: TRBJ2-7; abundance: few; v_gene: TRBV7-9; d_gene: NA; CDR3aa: CASSQDSSYEQYF; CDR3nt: TGTGCCAGCAGCCAGGACAGTTCCTACGAGCAGTACTTC
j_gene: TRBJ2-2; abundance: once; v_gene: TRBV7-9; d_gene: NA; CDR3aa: CASSLARTNTGELFF; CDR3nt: TGTGCCAGCAGCTTAGCACGGACTAACACCGGGGAGCTGTTTTTT
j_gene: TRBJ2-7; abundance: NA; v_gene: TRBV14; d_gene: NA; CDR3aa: CASSLGGYEQYF; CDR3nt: TGTGCCAGCAGCCTCGGGGGCTACGAGCAGTACTTC
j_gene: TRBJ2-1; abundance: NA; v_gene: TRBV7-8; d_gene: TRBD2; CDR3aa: CASRSRETSDNNEQFF; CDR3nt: TGTGCCAGCAGGTCCAGAGAGACTAGCGACAACAATGAGCAGTTCTTC
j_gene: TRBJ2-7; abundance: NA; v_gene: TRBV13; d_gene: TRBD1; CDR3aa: CASSSTGVRSYEQYF; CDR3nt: TGTGCCAGCAGCTCCACAGGGGTCAGGTCCTACGAGCAGTACTTC
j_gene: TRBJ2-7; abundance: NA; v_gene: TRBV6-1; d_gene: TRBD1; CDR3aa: CASRLGQGYEQYF; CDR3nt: TGTGCCAGCCGCCTTGGACAGGGCTACGAGCAGTACTTC
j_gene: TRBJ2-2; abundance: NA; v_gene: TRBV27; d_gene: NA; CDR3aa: CASSYGTELTGELFF; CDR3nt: TGTGCCAGCAGTTACGGGACTGAACTCACCGGGGAGCTGTTTTTT
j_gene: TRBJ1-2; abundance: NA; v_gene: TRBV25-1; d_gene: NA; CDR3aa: CASSNNNYGYTF; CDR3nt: TGTGCCAGCAGTAACAACAACTATGGCTACACCTTC
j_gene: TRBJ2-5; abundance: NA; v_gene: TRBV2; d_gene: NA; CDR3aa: CASSETPWGAQETQYF; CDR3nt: TGTGCCAGCAGCGAAACCCCGTGGGGGGCCCAAGAGACCCAGTACTTC
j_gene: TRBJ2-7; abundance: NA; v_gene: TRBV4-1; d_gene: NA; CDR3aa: CASSQRLAYEQYF; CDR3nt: TGCGCCAGCAGCCAACGACTGGCCTACGAGCAGTACTTC
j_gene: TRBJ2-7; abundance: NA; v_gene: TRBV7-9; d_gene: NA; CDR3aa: CASSTSTRGSYEQYF; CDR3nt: TGTGCCAGCAGCACTTCGACCCGGGGGTCCTACGAGCAGTACTTC
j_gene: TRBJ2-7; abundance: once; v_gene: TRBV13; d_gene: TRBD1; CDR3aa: CASSFGPGQGSYEQYF; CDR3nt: TGTGCCAGCAGCTTTGGTCCGGGACAGGGGTCCTACGAGCAGTACTTC
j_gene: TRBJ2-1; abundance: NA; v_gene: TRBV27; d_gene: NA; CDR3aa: CASSGLRAGEQFF; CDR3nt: TGTGCCAGCAGTGGACTTAGGGCCGGGGAGCAGTTCTTC
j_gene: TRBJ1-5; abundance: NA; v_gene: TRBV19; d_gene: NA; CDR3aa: CASSLMDGLEQPQHF; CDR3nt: TGTGCCAGTAGTCTTATGGACGGGCTGGAGCAGCCCCAGCATTTT
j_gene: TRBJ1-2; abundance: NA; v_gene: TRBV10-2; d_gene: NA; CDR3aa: CASSESVTANYGYTF; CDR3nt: TGCGCCAGCAGTGAGTCAGTGACCGCTAACTATGGCTACACCTTC
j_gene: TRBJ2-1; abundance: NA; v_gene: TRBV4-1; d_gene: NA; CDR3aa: CASRLDLFFNEQFF; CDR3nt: TGCGCCAGCAGACTGGACTTATTCTTCAATGAGCAGTTCTTC
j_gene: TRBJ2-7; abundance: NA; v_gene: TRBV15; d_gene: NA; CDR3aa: CATSREASNYEQYF; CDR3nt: TGTGCCACCAGCAGAGAAGCTTCAAACTACGAGCAGTACTTC
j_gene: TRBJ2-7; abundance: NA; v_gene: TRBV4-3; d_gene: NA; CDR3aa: CASSQWFVEGAHEQYF; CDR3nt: TGCGCCAGCAGCCAGTGGTTTGTGGAGGGGGCCCACGAGCAGTACTTC
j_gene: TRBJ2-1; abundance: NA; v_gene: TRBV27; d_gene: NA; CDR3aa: CASSYDVSSYNEQFF; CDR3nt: TGTGCCAGCAGTTACGACGTGAGCTCCTACAATGAGCAGTTCTTC
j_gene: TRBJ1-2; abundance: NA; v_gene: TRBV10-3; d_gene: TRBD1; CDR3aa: CAISDRDRGLNGYTF; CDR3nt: TGTGCCATCAGTGACCGGGACAGGGGGCTTAACGGCTACACCTTC
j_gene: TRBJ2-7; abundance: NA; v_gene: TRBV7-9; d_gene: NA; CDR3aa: CASSNRVSTPWEQYF; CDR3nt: TGTGCCAGCAGCAACCGGGTCTCCACACCCTGGGAGCAGTACTTC
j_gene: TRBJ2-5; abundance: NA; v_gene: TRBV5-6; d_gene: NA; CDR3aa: CASSLDIASETQYF; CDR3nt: TGTGCCAGCAGCTTGGACATAGCAAGCGAGACCCAGTACTTC